The 19 T cell receptor beta chains below all came from one sample that was sequenced in a study of T cell responses to AZD1222 COVID-19 vaccine. Sequencing used immunoSEQ multiplex PCR; TCRdb keeps in-frame clones, though not all of them. The table has some 130,000 clones, nearly 95% seen once. This specimen consisted of peripheral blood, obtained on day 0 of AZD1222 vaccination. The receptors were sampled from an adult in good health.

The V gene is TRBV4-3, the J gene TRBJ1-1, with D unresolved. Germline loops: CDR1 LGHNA, CDR2 YSLEER. V was cut by 0 bases and J by 2 bases, with 7 bases left in between. The CDR3 covers 14 residues. CDR3 DNA: TGCGCCAGCAGCCAAGATACGGTTAACACTGAAGCTTTCTTT. This encodes CASSQDTVNTEAFF.

The rearrangement joins TRBV7-2 to TRBJ2-2; no firm D call. The V gene lost 2 bases and the J gene lost 3 bases, with 7 bases spanning the gap. Per the germline V gene, CDR1 is SGHTA and CDR2 is FQGNSA. CDR3 size: 14 residues. The DNA for the CDR3 is TGTGCCAGCAGCTTATTTATCGACACCGGGGAGCTGTTTTTT. Its protein is CASSLFIDTGELFF.

This chain uses TRBV10-3 with TRBJ1-1; D perhaps matches TRBD1 (5 bases). The CDR3 is 15 residues long. Per the germline V gene, CDR1 is ENHRY and CDR2 is SYGVKD. V lost 4 bases and J lost 3, with 15 bases in between. CDR3 residues: CAISVGGASDTEAFF. The CDR3 region has the DNA TGTGCCATCAGTGTGGGCGGGGCATCGGACACTGAAGCTTTCTTT.

The rearrangement links TRBV19 to TRBJ1-1; possibly TRBD1 for D (5 bases). V shed 3 bases and J shed 1 base, with 27 bases lying between them. The CDR3 extends over 20 amino acids. CDR1 and CDR2 (germline): LNHDA, SQIVND (reference sequence). CDR3 protein: CASSIRGGVRGVLANTEAFF. The DNA for the CDR3 is TGTGCCAGTAGTATTCGGGGAGGCGTCCGGGGCGTATTGGCGAACACTGAAGCTTTCTTT.

The gene calls are TRBV28 and TRBJ2-3; 11 bases are a match to TRBD2. V was clipped by 1 base and J by 5 bases; unmatched bases: 8. The CDR3 covers 17 residues. Germline CDR1 reads MDHEN; CDR2 reads SYDVKM. Written as DNA, the CDR3 is TGTGCCAGCAGTTTATCCCAACTAGCGGGAGTCAGAGATACGCAGTATTTT. Translation: CASSLSQLAGVRDTQYF.

The V and J genes are TRBV7-9 and TRBJ2-7, with 11 bases lining up with TRBD2. There are 16 residues in the CDR3. With 8 bases clipped from V and 5 bases from J, the junction kept 14 bases outside the gene matches. Germline loops: CDR1 SEHNR, CDR2 FQNEAQ (reference sequence). The CDR3 region has the DNA TGTGCCAGCGTGGGTACTAGCGGGGGTACACTCGACGAGCAGTACTTC. It is translated as CASVGTSGGTLDEQYF.

The chain couples TRBV11-2 to TRBJ1-6; D gene unclear. Looked up from germline, CDR1 is SGHAT and CDR2 is FQNNGV. V lost 1 base and J 7 bases, leaving 11 bases between the germline ends. This CDR3 is built from 15 residues. The CDR3 loop is CASSLALLGNSPLHF. In DNA form, the CDR3 reads TGTGCCAGCAGCTTAGCGCTTCTGGGGAATTCACCCCTCCACTTT.

The rearrangement joins TRBV5-6 to TRBJ2-7; D is perhaps TRBD1 or TRBD2 (5 bases each). The CDR3 runs to 12 residues. The germline V and J ends were trimmed by 5 bases and 5 bases, with 11 bases remaining between them. Germline assignment: CDR1 SGHDT and CDR2 YYEEEE. Here the CDR3 reads CASRTGTHEQYF. The CDR3 DNA reads TGTGCCAGCAGAACCGGGACCCACGAGCAGTACTTC.

The rearrangement joins TRBV29-1 to TRBJ1-2, with D uncertain. The germline V gene has CDR1 SQVTM and CDR2 ANQGSEA. The V end lost 5 bases, the J end lost 8 bases, and 18 bases lay between the germline ends. The CDR3 has 13 amino acids. The CDR3 DNA sequence: TGCAGCGTTCGGGCGGCGCCTCCTTTCGGCTACACCTTC. Translation gives CSVRAAPPFGYTF.

The rearrangement links TRBV5-6 to TRBJ1-1, with 9 nucleotides matching TRBD1. The CDR3 length is 15 residues. Per the germline V gene, CDR1 is SGHDT and CDR2 is YYEEEE. Trimming took 7 bases from V and 6 from J; bases not matched to a gene: 13. CDR3 loop: CASGSRDRDRAEAFF. DNA for the CDR3: TGTGCCAGCGGATCCCGGGACAGGGATCGGGCTGAAGCTTTCTTT.

J is TRBJ2-3 and V is TRBV27; D may be TRBD1 (6 bases). Germline CDR1 MNHEY, CDR2 SMNVEV (reference sequence). Trimming took off 3 bases at V and 5 bases at J, with 18 bases between the two ends. This CDR3 comprises 16 residues. CDR3 residues: CASSLGRGTPGDTQYF. CDR3 in DNA: TGTGCCAGCAGTTTGGGAAGGGGGACCCCAGGAGATACGCAGTATTTT.

This chain uses TRBV6-5 with TRBJ2-3, with 8 nucleotides matching TRBD1. The CDR3 is 15 amino acids. After removal of 2 bases from V and 1 base from J, the junction contained 2 bases not matched to a gene. Germline values: CDR1 MNHEY, CDR2 SVGAGI. The CDR3 DNA reads TGTGCCAGCAGTTACCAGGACAGGGGCACAGATACGCAGTATTTT. Translating gives CASSYQDRGTDTQYF.

The V call is TRBV2, the J call TRBJ1-2; D is possibly TRBD1 (5 bases). The CDR3 extends over 13 amino acids. V lost 7 bases, J lost 2 bases, and 11 bases lay in between. Germline CDR1 is SNHLY and CDR2 is FYNNEI. The CDR3 sequence is CASKLTANYGYTF. The CDR3 nucleotides are TGTGCCAGCAAGTTGACAGCGAACTATGGCTACACCTTC.

V is TRBV9 and J is TRBJ2-7, with 9 bases that match TRBD2. The CDR3 length is 16 residues. Germline V gives CDR1 SGDLS, CDR2 YYNGEE. With 1 base clipped from V and 0 bases from J, the junction kept 5 bases outside the gene matches. DNA for the CDR3: TGTGCCAGCAGCGTATATAGCGGGAGTTCCTCCTACGAGCAGTACTTC. It is translated as CASSVYSGSSSYEQYF.

The chain has TRBV18 and TRBJ2-5; tentatively, D is TRBD2 (6 bases). This CDR3 contains 16 residues. The V end was cut by 0 bases, the J end by 0 bases, with 11 bases between. Germline CDR1 is KGHSH and CDR2 is LQKENI. The CDR3 bases are TGTGCCAGCTCACCACCGGGGACTTCGTACCAAGAGACCCAGTACTTC. Translating gives CASSPPGTSYQETQYF.

This clone was observed a single time. The chain joins TRBV3-1 (or the pseudogene TRBV3-2) to TRBJ1-3; D unresolved. This CDR3 comprises 14 residues. Germline V gives CDR1 LGHDT, CDR2 YNNKEL (reference sequence). V gave up 4 bases and J gave up 4 bases, with 11 bases separating them. For the CDR3, the DNA is TGTGCCAGCAGCCCCAGCTCTCCGGGAAACACCATATATTTT. Residues: CASSPSSPGNTIYF.

This clone was recorded once. CDR3 bases: TGTGCCAGCGGCCCCGACACTGAAGCTTTCTTT. Translation gives CASGPDTEAFF. The chain employs TRBV7-3 and TRBJ1-1; D gene ambiguous. Germline-derived CDR1 and CDR2 are SGHTA and FQGTGA. Trimming took off 8 bases at V and 3 bases at J, with 7 bases between the two ends. This CDR3 is 11 amino acids long.

The chain carries TRBV11-1 and TRBJ2-5, with D possibly being TRBD1 or TRBD2 (5 bases each). Germline V gives CDR1 SGHAT, CDR2 FQDESV (reference sequence). The V end was cut by 2 bases, the J end by 5 bases, with 18 bases between. The CDR3 consists of 16 residues. CDR3 amino acids: CASSLQRLREGETQYF. In DNA, the CDR3 is TGTGCCAGCAGCTTACAGAGACTACGTGAGGGGGAGACCCAGTACTTC.

The J gene is TRBJ1-1, the V gene TRBV19, with D tentatively TRBD1 (6 bases). Trimming took off 7 bases at V and 5 bases at J, with 11 bases between the two ends. The CDR3 is made up of 12 amino acids. Germline assignment: CDR1 LNHDA and CDR2 SQIVND (reference sequence). The CDR3 nucleotides are TGTGCCAGTATACAGGGCGGAACTGAAGCTTTCTTT. This sequence encodes CASIQGGTEAFF.